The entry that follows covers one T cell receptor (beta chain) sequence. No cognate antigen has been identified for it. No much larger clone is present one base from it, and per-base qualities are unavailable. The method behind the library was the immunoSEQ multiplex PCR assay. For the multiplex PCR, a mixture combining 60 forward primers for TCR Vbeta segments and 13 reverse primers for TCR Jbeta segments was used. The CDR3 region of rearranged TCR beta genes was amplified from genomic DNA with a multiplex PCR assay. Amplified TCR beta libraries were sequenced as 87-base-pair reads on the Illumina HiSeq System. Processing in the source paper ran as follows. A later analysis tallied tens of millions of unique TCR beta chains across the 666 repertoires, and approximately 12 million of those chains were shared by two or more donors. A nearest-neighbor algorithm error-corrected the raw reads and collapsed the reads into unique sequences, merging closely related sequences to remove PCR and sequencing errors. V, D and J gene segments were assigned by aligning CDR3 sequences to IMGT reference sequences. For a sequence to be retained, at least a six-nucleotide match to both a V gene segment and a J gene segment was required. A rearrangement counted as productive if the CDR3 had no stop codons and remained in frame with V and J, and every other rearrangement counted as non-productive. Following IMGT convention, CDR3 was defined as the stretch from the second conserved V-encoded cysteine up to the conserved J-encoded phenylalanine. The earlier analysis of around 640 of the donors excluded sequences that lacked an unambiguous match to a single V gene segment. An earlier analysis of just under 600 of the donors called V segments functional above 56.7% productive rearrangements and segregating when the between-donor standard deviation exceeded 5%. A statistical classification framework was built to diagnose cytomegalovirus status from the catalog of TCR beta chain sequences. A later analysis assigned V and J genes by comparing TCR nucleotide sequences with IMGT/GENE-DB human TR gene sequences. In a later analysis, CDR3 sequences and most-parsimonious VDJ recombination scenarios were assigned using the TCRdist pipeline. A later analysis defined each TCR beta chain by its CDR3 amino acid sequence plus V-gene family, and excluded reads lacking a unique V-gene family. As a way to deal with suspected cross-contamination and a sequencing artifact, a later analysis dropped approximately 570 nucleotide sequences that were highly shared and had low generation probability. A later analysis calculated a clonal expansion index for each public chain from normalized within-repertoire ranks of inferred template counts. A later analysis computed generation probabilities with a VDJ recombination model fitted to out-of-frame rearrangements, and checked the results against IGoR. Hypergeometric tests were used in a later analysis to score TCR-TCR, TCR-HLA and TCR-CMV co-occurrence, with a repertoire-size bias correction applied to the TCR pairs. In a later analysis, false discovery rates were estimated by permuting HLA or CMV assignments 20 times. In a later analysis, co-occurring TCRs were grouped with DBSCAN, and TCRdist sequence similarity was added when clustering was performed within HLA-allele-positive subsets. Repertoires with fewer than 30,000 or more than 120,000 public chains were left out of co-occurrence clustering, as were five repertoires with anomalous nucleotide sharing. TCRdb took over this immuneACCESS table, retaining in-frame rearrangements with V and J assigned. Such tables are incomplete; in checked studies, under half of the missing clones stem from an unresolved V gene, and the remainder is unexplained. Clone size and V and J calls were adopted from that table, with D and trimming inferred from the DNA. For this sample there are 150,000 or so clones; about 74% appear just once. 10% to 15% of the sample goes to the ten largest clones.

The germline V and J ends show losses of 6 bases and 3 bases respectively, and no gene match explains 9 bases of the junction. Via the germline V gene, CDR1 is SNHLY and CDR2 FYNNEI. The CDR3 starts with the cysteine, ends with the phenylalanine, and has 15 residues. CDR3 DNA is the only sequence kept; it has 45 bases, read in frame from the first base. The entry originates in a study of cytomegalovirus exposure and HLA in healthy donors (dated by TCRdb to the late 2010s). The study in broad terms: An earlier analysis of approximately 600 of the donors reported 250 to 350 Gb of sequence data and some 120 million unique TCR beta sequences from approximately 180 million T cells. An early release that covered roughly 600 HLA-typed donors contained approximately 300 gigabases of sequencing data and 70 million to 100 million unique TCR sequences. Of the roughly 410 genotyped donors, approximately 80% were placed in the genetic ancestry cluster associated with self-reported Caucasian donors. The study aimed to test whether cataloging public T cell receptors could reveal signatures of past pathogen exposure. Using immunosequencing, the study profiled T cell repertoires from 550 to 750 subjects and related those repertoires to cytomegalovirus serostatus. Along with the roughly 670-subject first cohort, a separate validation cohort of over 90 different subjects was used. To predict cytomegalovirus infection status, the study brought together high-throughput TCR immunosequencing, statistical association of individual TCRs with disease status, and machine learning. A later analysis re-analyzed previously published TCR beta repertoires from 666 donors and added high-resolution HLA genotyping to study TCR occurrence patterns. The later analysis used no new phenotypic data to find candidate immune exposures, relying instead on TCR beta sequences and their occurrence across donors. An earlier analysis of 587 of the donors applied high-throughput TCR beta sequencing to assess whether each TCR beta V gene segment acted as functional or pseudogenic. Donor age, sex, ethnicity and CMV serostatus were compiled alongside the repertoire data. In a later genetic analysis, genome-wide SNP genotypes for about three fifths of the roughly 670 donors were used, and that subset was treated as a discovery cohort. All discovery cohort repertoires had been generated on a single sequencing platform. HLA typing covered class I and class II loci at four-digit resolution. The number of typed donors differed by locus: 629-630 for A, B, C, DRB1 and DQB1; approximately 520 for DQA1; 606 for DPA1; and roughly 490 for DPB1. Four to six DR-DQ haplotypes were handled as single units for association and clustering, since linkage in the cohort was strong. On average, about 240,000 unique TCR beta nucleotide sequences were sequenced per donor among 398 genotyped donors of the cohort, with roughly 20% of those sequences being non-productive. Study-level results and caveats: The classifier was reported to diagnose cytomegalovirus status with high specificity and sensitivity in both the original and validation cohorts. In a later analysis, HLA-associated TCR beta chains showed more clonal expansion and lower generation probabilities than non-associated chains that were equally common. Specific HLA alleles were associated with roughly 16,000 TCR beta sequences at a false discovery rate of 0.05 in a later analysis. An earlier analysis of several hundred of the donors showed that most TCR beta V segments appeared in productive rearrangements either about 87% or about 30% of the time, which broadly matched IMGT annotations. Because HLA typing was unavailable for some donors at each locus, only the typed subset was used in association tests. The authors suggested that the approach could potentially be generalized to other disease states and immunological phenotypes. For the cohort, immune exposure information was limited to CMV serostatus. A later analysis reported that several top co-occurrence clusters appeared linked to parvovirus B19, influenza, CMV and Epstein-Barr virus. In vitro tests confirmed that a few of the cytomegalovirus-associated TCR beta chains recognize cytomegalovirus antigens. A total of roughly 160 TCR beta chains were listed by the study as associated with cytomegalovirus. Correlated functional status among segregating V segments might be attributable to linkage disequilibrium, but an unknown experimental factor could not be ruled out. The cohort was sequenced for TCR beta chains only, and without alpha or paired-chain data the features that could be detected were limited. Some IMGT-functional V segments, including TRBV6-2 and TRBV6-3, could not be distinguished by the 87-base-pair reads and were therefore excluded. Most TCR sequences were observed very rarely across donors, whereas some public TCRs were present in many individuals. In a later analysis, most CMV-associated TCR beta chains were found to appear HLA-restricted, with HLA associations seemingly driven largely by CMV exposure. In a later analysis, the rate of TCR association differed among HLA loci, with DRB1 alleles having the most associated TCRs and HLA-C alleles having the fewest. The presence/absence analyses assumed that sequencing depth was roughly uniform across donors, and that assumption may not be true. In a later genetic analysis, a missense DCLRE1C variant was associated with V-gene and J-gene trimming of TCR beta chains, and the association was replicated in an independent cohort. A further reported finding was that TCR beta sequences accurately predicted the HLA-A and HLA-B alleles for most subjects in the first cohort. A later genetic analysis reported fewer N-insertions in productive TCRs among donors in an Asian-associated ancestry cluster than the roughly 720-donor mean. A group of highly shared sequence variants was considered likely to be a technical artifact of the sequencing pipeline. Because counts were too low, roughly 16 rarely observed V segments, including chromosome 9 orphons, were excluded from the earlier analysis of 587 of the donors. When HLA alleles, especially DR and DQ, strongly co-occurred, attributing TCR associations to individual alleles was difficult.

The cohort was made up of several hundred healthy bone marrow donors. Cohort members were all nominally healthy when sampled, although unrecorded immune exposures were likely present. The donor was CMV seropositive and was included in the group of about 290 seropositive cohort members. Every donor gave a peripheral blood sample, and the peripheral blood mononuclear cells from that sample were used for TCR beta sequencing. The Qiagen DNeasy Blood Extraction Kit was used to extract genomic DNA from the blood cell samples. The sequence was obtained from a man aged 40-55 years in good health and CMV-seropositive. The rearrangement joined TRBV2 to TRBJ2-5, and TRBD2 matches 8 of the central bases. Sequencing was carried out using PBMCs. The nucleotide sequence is TGTGCCAGCAGCCCGGGACTAGGGAAAGAAGAGACCCAGTACTTC. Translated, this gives CASSPGLGKEETQYF.